Listed below are T cell receptor beta chains from one sample, sequenced in a study of blood T cell repertoires in COVID-19. The repertoire was sequenced with immunoSEQ multiplex PCR; TCRdb's copy has only in-frame clones and lacks some. Of approximately 190,000 clones in the sample, 82% are singletons; the top ten hold roughly 8%. Sequenced material: peripheral blood. The receptors shown here come from a woman aged 55-70 years with COVID-19, enrolled during active disease. The CDR3 runs from the conserved cysteine through the conserved F or W. Each record gives: J gene, D gene, V gene, CDR3 protein. D genes are given only for firm matches.

TRBJ2-5	TRBD2	TRBV5-1	CASKLAGVETQYF
TRBJ2-5	TRBD1	TRBV14	CASSQGTGLRETQYF
TRBJ1-6	.	TRBV29-1	CSVSKGFGSPLHF
TRBJ2-1	TRBD2	TRBV9	CASSVVGTSGSRGEQFF
TRBJ2-6	.	TRBV27	CAIGSSGANVLTF
TRBJ1-2	.	TRBV7-9	CASSTAGRGGYTF
TRBJ2-7	TRBD1	TRBV7-2	CASSLEQGASYEQYF
TRBJ1-5	.	TRBV20-1	CSASRSVASNQPQHF
TRBJ1-2	.	TRBV5-1	CASSSQANYGYTF
TRBJ2-2	.	TRBV2	CASSALDGGRGDFF
TRBJ1-1	TRBD1	TRBV28	CASSPQQGRNTEAFF
TRBJ1-2	.	TRBV18	CASSTEIWATNYGYTF
TRBJ2-7	.	TRBV6-5	CASSFLKGLGEQYF
TRBJ2-3	TRBD2	TRBV7-9	CASSFATSGFTDTQYF
TRBJ2-3	.	TRBV29-1	CSVDRGTRVADTQYF
TRBJ1-5	TRBD1	TRBV27	CASSPTGQGPGQPQHF
TRBJ2-4	.	TRBV7-8	CASSRGRWDIQYF
TRBJ1-1	.	TRBV27	CASTPRGGNTEAFF
TRBJ2-3	TRBD2	TRBV6-5	CASSTLAGNTDTQYF
TRBJ2-3	TRBD2	TRBV29-1	CSVAGVSGSESTDTQYF
TRBJ2-1	TRBD1	TRBV2	CASRDRTYNEQFF
TRBJ2-3	TRBD2	TRBV7-2	CASSSGTSGYTDTQYF
TRBJ2-5	.	TRBV9	CASSRGARGSDETQYF
TRBJ2-1	.	TRBV2	CASSVPPGGSSYNEQFF
TRBJ1-2	.	TRBV6-1	CASTPRTANYGYTF
TRBJ2-1	.	TRBV9	CASSVGASGESSYNEQFF
TRBJ2-2	.	TRBV9	CASSVADGHPEMNTGELFF
TRBJ1-2	TRBD1	TRBV6-6	CASSYSKQGANYGYTF
TRBJ1-3	TRBD1	TRBV5-4	CASSPGQRSSGNTIYF
TRBJ1-3	TRBD1	TRBV18	CASSRISDRSSGNTIYF
TRBJ1-2	.	TRBV6-5	CASRGSRGRGYTF
TRBJ1-2	.	TRBV12-3/TRBV12-4	CASSLGGVDGYTF
TRBJ1-1	.	TRBV6-1	CASSEERVRENTEAFF
TRBJ2-3	TRBD2	TRBV14	CASSQRGGTSPLTQYF
TRBJ2-1	.	TRBV4-3	CASSQLTANEQFF
TRBJ2-3	TRBD2	TRBV28	CASSPKLARLKRTDTQYF
TRBJ2-5	.	TRBV5-1	CASKGPFQETQYF